One sample yielded the 5 T cell receptor beta chains listed below, sequenced in a study of blood T cell repertoires in COVID-19. Sequenced by immunoSEQ multiplex PCR; TCRdb stores in-frame clones only, minus some. The profile covers approximately 56,000 clones, with 65% to 85% appearing a single time and 26% taken by the ten largest. Sequencing used peripheral blood. These TCRs come from an elderly woman with COVID-19, enrolled during active disease.

This chain uses TRBV7-2 with TRBJ1-4; 7 bases fit TRBD1. The CDR3 has 12 residues. The ends lost 5 bases at V and 7 bases at J; junction bases unmatched: 1. CDR1 and CDR2 from the germline V gene are SGHTA and FQGNSA. As DNA, the CDR3 is TGTGCCAGCAGCCGGACAGGTGAAAAACTGTTTTTT. It is translated as CASSRTGEKLFF. The full variable domain, in which reference TRBV7-2 and TRBJ1-4 provide the parts outside the CDR3, is GAGVSQSPSNKVTEKGKDVELRCDPISGHTALYWYRQSLGQGLEFLIYFQGNSAPDKSGLPSDRFSAERTGGSVSTLTIQRTQQEDSAVYLCASSRTGEKLFFGSGTQLSVL.

The chain employs TRBV4-2 and TRBJ2-4; 8 bases line up with TRBD2. The CDR3 has 17 residues. Germline CDR1 reads LGHNA; CDR2 reads YNFKEQ. The J segment lost 9 bases and the V segment lost 1 base, leaving 14 bases of the junction unmatched. The CDR3 here is CASSQVLAGGAGGIQYF. The DNA for the CDR3 is TGTGCCAGCAGCCAAGTTTTGGCGGGAGGCGCTGGGGGCATTCAGTACTTC.

The J gene is TRBJ2-7, the V gene TRBV11-2, with 13 positions matching TRBD2. Unmatched junction bases numbered 4, after V lost 8 bases and J lost 6 bases. The germline V gene encodes CDR1 SGHAT and CDR2 FQNNGV. The CDR3 length is 13 residues. CDR3 amino acids: CASGLAGVLEQYF. For the CDR3, the DNA is TGTGCCAGCGGACTAGCGGGAGTGCTCGAGCAGTACTTC. The full variable domain, in which reference TRBV11-2 and TRBJ2-7 provide the parts outside the CDR3, is EAGVAQSPRYKIIEKRQSVAFWCNPISGHATLYWYQQILGQGPKLLIQFQNNGVVDDSQLPKDRFSAERLKGVDSTLKIQPAKLEDSAVYLCASGLAGVLEQYFGPGTRLTVT.

The chain joins TRBV16 to TRBJ1-2; 7 bases align to TRBD1. The CDR3 totals 12 residues. The germline CDR1 and CDR2 sequences are KGHSY and FQNENV. J gave up 8 bases and V 3 bases, and 3 bases lay outside the gene matches. The CDR3 spells CASSQGTEGYTF. The CDR3 bases are TGTGCCAGCAGCCAGGGGACAGAAGGCTACACCTTC.

The chain couples TRBV19 to TRBJ2-7, with D possibly TRBD2 on 6 matching bases. This CDR3 has 13 residues. With 5 bases removed from V and 3 bases from J, the gap between germline ends came to 11 bases. Looked up from germline, CDR1 is LNHDA and CDR2 is SQIVND (reference sequence). The CDR3 DNA is TGTGCCAGTAGTCGAAAGGAGGGCTACGAGCAGTACTTC. Encoded protein: CASSRKEGYEQYF.